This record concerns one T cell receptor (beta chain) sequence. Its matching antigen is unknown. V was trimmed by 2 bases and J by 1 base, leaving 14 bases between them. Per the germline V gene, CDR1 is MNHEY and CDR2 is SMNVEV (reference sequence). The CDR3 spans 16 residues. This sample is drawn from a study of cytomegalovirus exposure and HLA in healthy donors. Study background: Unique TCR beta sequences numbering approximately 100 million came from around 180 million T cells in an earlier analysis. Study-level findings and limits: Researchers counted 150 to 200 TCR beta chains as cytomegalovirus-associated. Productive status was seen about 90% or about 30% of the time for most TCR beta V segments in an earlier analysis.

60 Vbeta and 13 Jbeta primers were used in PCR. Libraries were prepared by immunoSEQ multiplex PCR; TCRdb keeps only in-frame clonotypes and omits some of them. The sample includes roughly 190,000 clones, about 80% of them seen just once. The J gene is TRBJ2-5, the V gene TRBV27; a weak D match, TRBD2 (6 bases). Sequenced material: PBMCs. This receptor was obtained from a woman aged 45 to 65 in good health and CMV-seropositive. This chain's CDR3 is CASSLGVGGPQETQYF. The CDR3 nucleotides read TGTGCCAGCAGTTTAGGTGTCGGGGGACCCCAAGAGACCCAGTACTTC.